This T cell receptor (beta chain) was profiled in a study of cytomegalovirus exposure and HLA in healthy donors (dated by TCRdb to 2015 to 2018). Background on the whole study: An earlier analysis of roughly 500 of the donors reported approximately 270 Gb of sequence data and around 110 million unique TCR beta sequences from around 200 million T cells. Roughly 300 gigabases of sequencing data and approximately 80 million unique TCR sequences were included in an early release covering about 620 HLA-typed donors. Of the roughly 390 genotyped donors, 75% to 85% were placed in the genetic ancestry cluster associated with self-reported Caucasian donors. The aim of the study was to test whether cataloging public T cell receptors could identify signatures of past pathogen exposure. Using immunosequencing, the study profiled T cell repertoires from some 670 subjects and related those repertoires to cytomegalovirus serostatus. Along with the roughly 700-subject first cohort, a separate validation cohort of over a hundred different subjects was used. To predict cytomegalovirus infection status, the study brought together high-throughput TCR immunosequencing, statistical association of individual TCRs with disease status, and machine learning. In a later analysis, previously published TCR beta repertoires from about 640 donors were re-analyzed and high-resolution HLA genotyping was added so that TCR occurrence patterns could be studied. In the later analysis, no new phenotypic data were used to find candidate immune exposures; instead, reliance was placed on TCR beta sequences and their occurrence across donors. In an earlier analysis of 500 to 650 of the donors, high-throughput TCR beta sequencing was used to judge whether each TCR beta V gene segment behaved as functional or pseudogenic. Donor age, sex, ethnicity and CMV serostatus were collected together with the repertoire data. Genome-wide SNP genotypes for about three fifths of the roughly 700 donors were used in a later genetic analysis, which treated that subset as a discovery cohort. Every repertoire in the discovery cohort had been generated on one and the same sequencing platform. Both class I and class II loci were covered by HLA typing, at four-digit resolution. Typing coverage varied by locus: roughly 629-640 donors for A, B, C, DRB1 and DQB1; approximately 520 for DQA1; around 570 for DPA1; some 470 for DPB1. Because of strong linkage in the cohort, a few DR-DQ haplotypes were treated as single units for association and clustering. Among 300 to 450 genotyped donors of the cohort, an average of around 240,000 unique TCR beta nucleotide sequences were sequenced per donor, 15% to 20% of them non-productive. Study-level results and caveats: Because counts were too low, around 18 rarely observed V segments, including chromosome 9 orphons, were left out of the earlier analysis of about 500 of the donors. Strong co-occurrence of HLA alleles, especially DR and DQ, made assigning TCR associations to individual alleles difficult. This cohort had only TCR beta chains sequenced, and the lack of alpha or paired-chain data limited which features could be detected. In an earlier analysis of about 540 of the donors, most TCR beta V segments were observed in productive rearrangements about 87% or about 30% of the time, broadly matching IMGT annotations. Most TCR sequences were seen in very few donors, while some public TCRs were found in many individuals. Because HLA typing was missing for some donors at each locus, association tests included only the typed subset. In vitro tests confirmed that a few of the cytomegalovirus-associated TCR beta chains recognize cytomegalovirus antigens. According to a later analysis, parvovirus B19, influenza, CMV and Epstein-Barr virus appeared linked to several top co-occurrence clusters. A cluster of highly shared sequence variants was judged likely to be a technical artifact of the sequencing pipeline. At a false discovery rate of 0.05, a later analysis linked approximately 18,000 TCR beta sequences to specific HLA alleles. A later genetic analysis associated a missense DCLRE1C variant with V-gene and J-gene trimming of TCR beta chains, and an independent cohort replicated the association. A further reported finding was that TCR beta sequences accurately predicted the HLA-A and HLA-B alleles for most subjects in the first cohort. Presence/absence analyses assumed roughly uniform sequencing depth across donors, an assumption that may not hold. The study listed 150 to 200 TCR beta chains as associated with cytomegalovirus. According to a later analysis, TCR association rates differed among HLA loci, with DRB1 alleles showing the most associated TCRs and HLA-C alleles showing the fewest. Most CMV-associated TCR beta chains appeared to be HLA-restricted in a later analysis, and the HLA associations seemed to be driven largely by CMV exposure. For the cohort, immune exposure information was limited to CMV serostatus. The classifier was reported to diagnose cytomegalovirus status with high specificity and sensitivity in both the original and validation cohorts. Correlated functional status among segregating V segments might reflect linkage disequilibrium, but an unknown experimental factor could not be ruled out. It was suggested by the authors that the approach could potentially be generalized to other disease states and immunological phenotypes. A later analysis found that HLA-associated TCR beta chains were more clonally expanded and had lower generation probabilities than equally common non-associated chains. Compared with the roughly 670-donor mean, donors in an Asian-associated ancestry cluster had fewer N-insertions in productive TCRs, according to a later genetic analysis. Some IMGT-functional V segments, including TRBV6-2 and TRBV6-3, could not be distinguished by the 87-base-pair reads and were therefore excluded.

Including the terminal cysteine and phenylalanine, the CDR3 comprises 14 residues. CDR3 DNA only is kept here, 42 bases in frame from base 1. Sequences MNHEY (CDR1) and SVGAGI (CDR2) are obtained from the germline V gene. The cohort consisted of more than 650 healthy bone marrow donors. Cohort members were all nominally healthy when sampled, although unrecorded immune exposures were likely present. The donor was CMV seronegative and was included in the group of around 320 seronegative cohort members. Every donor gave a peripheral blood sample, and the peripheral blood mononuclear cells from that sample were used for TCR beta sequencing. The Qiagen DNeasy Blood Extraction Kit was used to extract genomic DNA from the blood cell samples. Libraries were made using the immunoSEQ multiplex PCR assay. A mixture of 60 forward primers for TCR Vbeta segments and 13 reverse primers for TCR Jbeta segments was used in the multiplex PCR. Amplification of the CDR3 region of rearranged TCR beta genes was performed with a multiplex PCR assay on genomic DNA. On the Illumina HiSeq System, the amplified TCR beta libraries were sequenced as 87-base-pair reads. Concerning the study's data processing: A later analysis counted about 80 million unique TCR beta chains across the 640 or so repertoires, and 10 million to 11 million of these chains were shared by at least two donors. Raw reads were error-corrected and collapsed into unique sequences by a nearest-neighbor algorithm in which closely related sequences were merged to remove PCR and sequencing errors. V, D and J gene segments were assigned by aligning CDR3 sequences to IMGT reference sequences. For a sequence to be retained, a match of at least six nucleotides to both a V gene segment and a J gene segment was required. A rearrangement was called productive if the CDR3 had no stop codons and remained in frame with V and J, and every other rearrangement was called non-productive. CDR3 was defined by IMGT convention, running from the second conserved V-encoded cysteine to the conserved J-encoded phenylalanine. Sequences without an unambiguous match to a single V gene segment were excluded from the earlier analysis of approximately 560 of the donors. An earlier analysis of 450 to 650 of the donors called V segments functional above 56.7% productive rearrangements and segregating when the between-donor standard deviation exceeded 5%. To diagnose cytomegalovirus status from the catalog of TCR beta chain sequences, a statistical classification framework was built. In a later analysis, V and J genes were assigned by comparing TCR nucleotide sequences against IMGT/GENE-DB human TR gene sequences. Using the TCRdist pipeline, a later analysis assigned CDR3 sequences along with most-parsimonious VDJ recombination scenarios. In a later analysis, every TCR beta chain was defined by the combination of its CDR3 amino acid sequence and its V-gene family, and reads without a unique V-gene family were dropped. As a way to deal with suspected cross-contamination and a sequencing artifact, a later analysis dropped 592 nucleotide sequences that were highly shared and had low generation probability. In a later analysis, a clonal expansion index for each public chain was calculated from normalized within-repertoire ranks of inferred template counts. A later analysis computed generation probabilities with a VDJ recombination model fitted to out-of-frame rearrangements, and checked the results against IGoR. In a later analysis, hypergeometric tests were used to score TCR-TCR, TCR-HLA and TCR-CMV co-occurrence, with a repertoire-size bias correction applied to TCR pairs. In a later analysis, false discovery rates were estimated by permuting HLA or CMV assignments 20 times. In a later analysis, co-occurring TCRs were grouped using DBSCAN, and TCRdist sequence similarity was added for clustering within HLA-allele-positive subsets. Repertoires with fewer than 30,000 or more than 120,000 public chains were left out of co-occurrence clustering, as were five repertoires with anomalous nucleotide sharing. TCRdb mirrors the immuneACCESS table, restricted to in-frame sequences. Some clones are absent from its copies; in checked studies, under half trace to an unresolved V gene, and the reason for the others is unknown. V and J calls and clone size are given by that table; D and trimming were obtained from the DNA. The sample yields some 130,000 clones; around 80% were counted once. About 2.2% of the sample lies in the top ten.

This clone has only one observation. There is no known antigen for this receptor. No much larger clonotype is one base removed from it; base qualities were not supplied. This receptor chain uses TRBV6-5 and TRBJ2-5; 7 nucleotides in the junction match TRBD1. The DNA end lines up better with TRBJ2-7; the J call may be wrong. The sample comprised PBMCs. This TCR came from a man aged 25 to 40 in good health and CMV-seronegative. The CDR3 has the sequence CASSYGQAAYEQYF. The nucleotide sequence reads TGTGCCAGCAGTTACGGACAGGCCGCCTACGAGCAGTACTTC.